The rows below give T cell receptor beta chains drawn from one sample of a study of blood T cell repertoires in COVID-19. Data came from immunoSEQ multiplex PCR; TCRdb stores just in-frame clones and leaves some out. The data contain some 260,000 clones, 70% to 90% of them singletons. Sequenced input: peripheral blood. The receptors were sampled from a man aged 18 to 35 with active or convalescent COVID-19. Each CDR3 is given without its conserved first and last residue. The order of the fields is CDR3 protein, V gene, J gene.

ASSLPGLAEPYEQY	TRBV5-8	TRBJ2-7
AWDRGLGQPQH	TRBV30	TRBJ1-5
ATSRGDRGANYGYT	TRBV15	TRBJ1-2
ASSPSVRGKGTIY	TRBV11-2	TRBJ1-3
ASSGTSGVYNEQF	TRBV5-1	TRBJ2-1
ASSPGSNEKLF	TRBV18	TRBJ1-4
ASSAGSGLAGGNEQY	TRBV9	TRBJ2-7
ASSVYTLNTEAF	TRBV5-6	TRBJ1-1
ASRFSGVGSPLH	TRBV5-1	TRBJ1-6
ASSVYGSDNTEAF	TRBV11-2	TRBJ1-1
ASSISGGTSDGYT	TRBV19	TRBJ1-2
ASSPGQGNTDTQY	TRBV5-1	TRBJ2-3
ASNRDRGYEQY	TRBV30	TRBJ2-7
ASSLGFGGNTGELF	TRBV5-1	TRBJ2-2
ASGPQGETQY	TRBV5-1	TRBJ2-5
ASSQQTTYEQY	TRBV4-2	TRBJ2-7